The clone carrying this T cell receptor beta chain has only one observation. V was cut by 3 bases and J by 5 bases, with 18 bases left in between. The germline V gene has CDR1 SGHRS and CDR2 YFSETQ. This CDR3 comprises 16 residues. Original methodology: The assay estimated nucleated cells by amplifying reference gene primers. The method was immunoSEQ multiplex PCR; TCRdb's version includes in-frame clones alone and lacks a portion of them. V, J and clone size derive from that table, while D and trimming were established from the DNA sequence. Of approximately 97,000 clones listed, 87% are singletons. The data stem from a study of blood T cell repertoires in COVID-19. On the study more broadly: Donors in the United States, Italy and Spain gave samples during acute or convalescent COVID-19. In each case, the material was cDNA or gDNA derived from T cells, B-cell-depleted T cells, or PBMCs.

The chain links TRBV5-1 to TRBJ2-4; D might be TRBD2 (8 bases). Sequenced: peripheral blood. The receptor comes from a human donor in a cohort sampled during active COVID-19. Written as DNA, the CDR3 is TGCGCCAGCAGCTCCGGGAGGGGGACAGCTGAAAACATTCAGTACTTC. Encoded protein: CASSSGRGTAENIQYF.